This T cell receptor beta chain comes out of a study of blood T cells in healthy people across ages. Broader study findings: While age rose, TCR beta diversity per million T cells dropped in a roughly linear way. Researchers report that TCR beta diversity correlated strongly with naive T cell percentage. There were more naive CD4+ cells and higher diversity in long-lived donors than in aged donors.

Ten or more counts support this clonotype. As yet, its antigen is unknown. Per the germline V gene, CDR1 is SGDLS and CDR2 is YYNGEE. The germline V and J ends were trimmed by 6 bases and 2 bases, with 19 bases remaining between them. CDR3 size: 16 residues. The authors extracted at least 5 micrograms of total RNA per sample. Together with a sample-barcoded 5' primer, a J-beta primer mix was included in a second PCR lasting about 7 to 12 cycles. TCRdb itself ran the 5' RACE reads through MiXCR, one entry per CDR3 protein. The table has roughly 650,000 distinct CDR3 sequences, about a third seen once. This clonotype was obtained from a woman older than 75 in good health. Material for sequencing was blood. The chain employs TRBV9 and TRBJ2-3, with D perhaps matching TRBD2 (6 bases). The CDR3 DNA sequence: TGTGCCAGCACCGACTCTGCGGCGGGGTCCACAGATACGCAGTATTTT. It specifies CASTDSAAGSTDTQYF. The variable domain in full, completed from reference TRBV9 and TRBJ2-3, reads DSGVTQTPKHLITATGQRVTLRCSPRSGDLSVYWYQQSLDQGLQFLIQYYNGEERAKGNILERFSAQQFPDLHSELNLSSLELGDSALYFCASTDSAAGSTDTQYFGPGTRLTVL.